Shown below are 18 T cell receptor beta chains from a single sample sequenced in a study of cytomegalovirus exposure and HLA in healthy donors. Here immunoSEQ multiplex PCR was the method, and the copy in TCRdb shows in-frame clones only, minus some. Of a few hundred thousand clones listed, 85% to 90% were seen once; the top ten hold about 0.86%. The sequenced material came from PBMCs. All receptors come from a woman between 18 and 29 years old in good health and CMV-seronegative.

This chain connects TRBV5-6 to TRBJ2-2; 8 nucleotides line up with TRBD1. The trim removed 4 bases at V and 5 bases at J, leaving 7 bases unmatched. The CDR3 sequence is 15 residues long. Germline lookup yields CDR1 SGHDT and CDR2 YYEEEE. CDR3 protein: CASSNRGYGTGELFF. For the CDR3, the DNA is TGTGCCAGCAGCAACAGGGGGTATGGTACCGGGGAGCTGTTTTTT.

The V gene is TRBV9, the J gene TRBJ2-7; 9 bases map to TRBD2. This CDR3 has 18 residues. J gave up 1 base and V 0 bases, and 11 bases lay outside the gene matches. The germline gives CDR1 SGDLS, CDR2 YYNGEE. The CDR3 is CASSVGSGSGVGSYEQYF. The CDR3 nucleotides are TGTGCCAGCAGCGTAGGTAGCGGGAGTGGGGTGGGGTCCTACGAGCAGTACTTC.

The rearrangement links TRBV28 to TRBJ1-2; weak D call: TRBD1 (5 bases). The V end was cut by 10 bases, the J end by 8 bases, with 23 bases between. The CDR3 is 14 residues long. Germline CDR1 reads MDHEN; CDR2 reads SYDVKM. CDR3 in DNA: TGTGCCACCCCAGGGAGGGGTGGGGTGGACGGCTACACCTTC. It encodes CATPGRGGVDGYTF.

This chain uses TRBV7-8 with TRBJ2-7, with 9 bases identical to TRBD2. V was pared by 6 bases and J by 6 bases, with 9 bases of the junction left unmatched. Germline V CDR1 and CDR2: SGHVS, FQNEAQ. This CDR3 contains 14 residues. The CDR3 DNA follows: TGTGCCAGCAGTCTTGGGACTAGCCACGGCGAGCAGTACTTC. Amino acid sequence: CASSLGTSHGEQYF.

In DNA, the CDR3 is TGTGCCAGCAGCCCTGTGGGGGGTGAAGGCTACACCTTC. It specifies CASSPVGGEGYTF. This chain connects TRBV5-8 to TRBJ1-2; a possible D gene is TRBD1 (5 bases). The CDR3 has 13 residues. The V gene lost 4 bases and the J gene lost 8 bases, with 15 bases spanning the gap. Germline V gene sequence: CDR1 SGHTS, CDR2 YDEGEE.

This chain links TRBV6-5 with TRBJ2-7; no clear D gene. Trimming took 0 bases from V and 0 from J, leaving 9 bases between them. Germline assignment: CDR1 MNHEY and CDR2 SVGAGI. CDR3 length equals 15 residues. CDR3 bases: TGTGCCAGCAGTTACTCGATTCTGAGCTCCTACGAGCAGTACTTC. Protein: CASSYSILSSYEQYF.

This chain connects TRBV29-1 to TRBJ2-7; 7 nucleotides match TRBD1. Germline CDR1 and CDR2: SQVTM and ANQGSEA. Trimming removed 2 bases from V and 4 bases from J; junction bases left unmatched: 11. The CDR3 is 15 residues long. The CDR3 sequence: CSVEPDADRVYEQYF. CDR3 coding DNA: TGCAGCGTTGAACCGGACGCCGACAGGGTTTACGAGCAGTACTTC.

The chain uses TRBV6-6 and TRBJ2-7; TRBD2 might be the D (5 bases). Trimming stripped 5 bases from V and 3 bases from J, with 14 bases between. The CDR3 is 14 residues long. CDR1 is MNHNY and CDR2 is SVGAGI in the germline V gene (reference sequence). CDR3 nucleotide sequence: TGTGCCAGCAGTACCCCCCGGGGAAACTACGAGCAGTACTTC. Protein product: CASSTPRGNYEQYF.

The V and J genes are TRBV18 and TRBJ2-7; 7 bases fit TRBD1. After removal of 3 bases from V and 4 bases from J, the junction contained 27 bases not matched to a gene. Germline V gene data show CDR1 as KGHSH and CDR2 as LQKENI. This CDR3 comprises 21 residues. The CDR3 sequence: CASSPVIDGYSDRRKIYEQYF. CDR3 sequence (DNA): TGTGCCAGCTCACCGGTGATTGATGGATATTCGGACAGGAGAAAAATTTACGAGCAGTACTTC.

CDR3 in DNA: TGCGCCAGCAGCCAGGGTTGGGACACTAGCACAGATACGCAGTATTTT. The encoded protein is CASSQGWDTSTDTQYF. The rearrangement links TRBV4-3 to TRBJ2-3, with a possible D match to TRBD1 (6 bases). V gave up 3 bases and J gave up 0 bases, with 13 bases separating them. Germline loops: CDR1 LGHNA, CDR2 YSLEER. The CDR3 extends over 16 amino acids.

This chain uses TRBV25-1 with TRBJ2-1, with D tentatively TRBD2 (6 bases). CDR1 and CDR2 from the germline V gene are MGHDK and SYGVNS. The CDR3 has 12 residues. Trimming shortened V by 0 bases and J by 13 bases, and 10 bases separated the two germline ends. Written as DNA, the CDR3 is TGTGCCAGCAGTGAATATTGGGGGGTTCAGTTCTTC. Translating gives CASSEYWGVQFF.

The CDR3 sequence is CASSSSGRSNEQFF. The CDR3 bases are TGTGCCAGCAGTTCTAGCGGGAGGTCGAATGAGCAGTTCTTC. This chain uses TRBV6-5 with TRBJ2-1; 11 bases map to TRBD2. V shed 4 bases, J shed 7 bases, and the junction held 3 bases outside the gene matches. Germline V gene data show CDR1 as MNHEY and CDR2 as SVGAGI. The CDR3 has 14 residues.

This chain joins TRBV28 and TRBJ2-1, with 13 bases that match TRBD2. V gave up 5 bases and J gave up 4 bases; unmatched junction bases: 14. Germline V gene sequence: CDR1 MDHEN, CDR2 SYDVKM. This CDR3 spans 19 amino acids. This CDR3 reads CASSPSGLAGQGIYNEQFF. The CDR3 DNA is TGTGCCAGCAGTCCGTCGGGACTAGCGGGACAAGGAATATACAATGAGCAGTTCTTC.

This clone was counted between two and nine times. The chain has TRBV9 and TRBJ1-6; no definite D call. V lost 4 bases and J 7 bases, leaving 12 bases between the germline ends. CDR1 is SGDLS, CDR2 YYNGEE, per germline. The CDR3 is 14 residues long. The CDR3, as DNA: TGTGCCAGCAGCACCCCTGGCTTCAATTCACCCCTCCACTTT. Its protein product is CASSTPGFNSPLHF.

This chain connects TRBV5-4 to TRBJ2-5; 9 bases are a match to TRBD1. Looked up from germline, CDR1 is SGHNT and CDR2 is YYREEE (reference sequence). V shed 7 bases, J shed 1 base, and the junction held 8 bases outside the gene matches. The CDR3 consists of 15 residues. The CDR3 reads CASGKPGQGQETQYF. The CDR3 nucleotides read TGTGCCAGCGGTAAACCGGGACAGGGCCAAGAGACCCAGTACTTC.

The CDR3: CASSLSGGGRETQYF. For the CDR3, the DNA is TGTGCCAGCAGTTTATCTGGAGGGGGCCGGGAGACCCAGTACTTC. The rearrangement uses TRBV28 and TRBJ2-5; possible D gene TRBD1, 7 bases. This CDR3 spans 15 amino acids. Trimming removed 1 base from V and 5 bases from J, with 14 bases in between. The germline V gene encodes CDR1 MDHEN and CDR2 SYDVKM.

Written as DNA, the CDR3 is TGTGCCACCACACCTCTGGGAGGGAGTGTCGACGAGCAGTACTTC. It translates to CATTPLGGSVDEQYF. This chain links TRBV28 with TRBJ2-7; TRBD2 matches 7 bases. Looked up from germline, CDR1 is MDHEN and CDR2 is SYDVKM. Unmatched junction bases numbered 17, after V lost 10 bases and J lost 5 bases. This CDR3 region has 15 residues.

This chain uses TRBV5-1 with TRBJ2-7; 10 bases align to TRBD2. The germline V gene encodes CDR1 SGHRS and CDR2 YFSETQ. The J segment lost 2 bases and the V segment lost 0 bases, leaving 2 bases of the junction unmatched. CDR3 length equals 15 residues. CDR3 loop: CASSLESGRAYEQYF. CDR3 nucleotides: TGCGCCAGCAGCTTGGAGAGCGGGAGGGCCTACGAGCAGTACTTC. The full variable domain, its missing parts supplied by reference TRBV5-1 and TRBJ2-7, is KAGVTQTPRYLIKTRGQQVTLSCSPISGHRSVSWYQQTPGQGLQFLFEYFSETQRNKGNFPGRFSGRQFSNSRSEMNVSTLELGDSALYLCASSLESGRAYEQYFGPGTRLTVT.